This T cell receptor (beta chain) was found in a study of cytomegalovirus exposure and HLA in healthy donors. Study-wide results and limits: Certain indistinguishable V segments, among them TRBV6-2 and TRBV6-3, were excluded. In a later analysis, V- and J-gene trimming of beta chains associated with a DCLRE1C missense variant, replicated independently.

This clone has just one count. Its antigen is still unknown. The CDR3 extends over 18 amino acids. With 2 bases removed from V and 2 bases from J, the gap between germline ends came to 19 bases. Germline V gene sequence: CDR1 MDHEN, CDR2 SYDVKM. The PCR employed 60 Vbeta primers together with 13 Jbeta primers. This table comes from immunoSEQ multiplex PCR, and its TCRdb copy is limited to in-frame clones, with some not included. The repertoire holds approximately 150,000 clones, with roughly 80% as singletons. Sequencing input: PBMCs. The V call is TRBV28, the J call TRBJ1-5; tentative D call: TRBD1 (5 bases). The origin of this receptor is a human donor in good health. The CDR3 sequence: CASSLVLSGLVRNQPQHF. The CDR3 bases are TGTGCCAGCAGTTTAGTCCTGTCAGGGCTAGTACGCAATCAGCCCCAGCATTTT.